This TCR beta chain was profiled in a study of blood T cells in healthy people across ages. Study-level findings and limits: Diversity figures based on one million T cells were deemed too low.

A sample-barcoded 5' primer and a J-beta primer mix were used in a second PCR of roughly 7 to 12 cycles. Carrying 12 random nucleotides, a template-switch adaptor labeled each individual cDNA molecule. In TCRdb, the 5' RACE reads were re-called with MiXCR into one record per CDR3 protein. The repertoire includes about 780,000 distinct CDR3 sequences, roughly 46% of them detected once, and roughly 18% sits in the top ten. Germline V gives CDR1 SGHTA, CDR2 FQGNSA. V gave up 3 bases and J gave up 5 bases, with 16 bases separating them. This CDR3 is built from 15 residues. This clonotype was found a few times. The antigen is not known. Each donor was a healthy Caucasian individual from Russia, aged roughly 6 to 90.

This sequence joins TRBV7-2 and TRBJ2-5; the D call may be TRBD1 or TRBD2 (5 bases each). The receptor was derived from a man older than 75 in good health. The sequencing sample was made of blood. The CDR3 DNA sequence: TGTGCCAGCAGCTTGGATCTTCGGGGACGCGAGACCCAGTACTTC. Amino acid sequence: CASSLDLRGRETQYF.